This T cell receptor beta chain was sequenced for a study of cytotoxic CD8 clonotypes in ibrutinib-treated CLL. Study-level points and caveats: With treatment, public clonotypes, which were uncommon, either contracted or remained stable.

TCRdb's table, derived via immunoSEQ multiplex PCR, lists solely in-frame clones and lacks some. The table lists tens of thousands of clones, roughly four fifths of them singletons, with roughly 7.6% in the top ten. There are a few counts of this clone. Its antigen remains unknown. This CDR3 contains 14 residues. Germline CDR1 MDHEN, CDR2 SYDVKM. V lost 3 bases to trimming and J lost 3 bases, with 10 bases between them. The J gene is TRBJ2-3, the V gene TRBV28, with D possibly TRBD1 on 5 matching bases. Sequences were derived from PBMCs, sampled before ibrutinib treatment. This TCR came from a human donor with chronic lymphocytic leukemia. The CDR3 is CASSFLSGTDTQYF. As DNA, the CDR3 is TGTGCCAGCAGTTTCCTCTCAGGGACAGATACGCAGTATTTT.